This TCR beta chain is drawn from a study of cytomegalovirus exposure and HLA in healthy donors (dated by TCRdb to 2017 to 2019). For the study in its entirety: According to a later analysis, one platform produced both the 110 or so validation repertoires and the 666 repertoires of the first cohort. The aim of the study was to test whether cataloging public T cell receptors could identify signatures of past pathogen exposure. Along with the approximately 670-subject first cohort, a separate validation cohort of over a hundred different subjects was used. To predict cytomegalovirus infection status, the study brought together high-throughput TCR immunosequencing, statistical association of individual TCRs with disease status, and machine learning. Points the paper makes about the study in general: Most TCR sequences were observed very rarely across donors, whereas some public TCRs were present in many individuals. Subsequent analysis determined that TCRs grouped into clusters in the first cohort also showed a tendency toward co-occurrence across the roughly 120 validation repertoires, and approximately 94% of cluster scores exceeded 0. According to the authors, the approach could potentially be generalized to other disease states and immunological phenotypes. In vitro tests confirmed that a few of the cytomegalovirus-associated TCR beta chains recognize cytomegalovirus antigens. All 120 or so repertoires were used to score co-occurrence in the validation cohort in a later analysis, because that analysis had no HLA typing for the cohort. Cytomegalovirus status was reported to be diagnosed by the classifier with high specificity and sensitivity in both the original and validation cohorts. The study gave a list of around 170 TCR beta chains associated with cytomegalovirus.

Reading from cysteine to phenylalanine, the CDR3 counts 14 amino acids. Only the CDR3 portion is preserved as DNA: 42 bases, with reading frame beginning at the first base. Trimming removed 5 bases from V and 3 bases from J; the gene matches leave 8 bases unexplained. CDR1 and CDR2, per the germline V gene, are SGDLS and YYNGEE. Receptors were amplified or captured by the immunoSEQ multiplex PCR assay. The paper's processing steps were these. A statistical classification framework was built to diagnose cytomegalovirus status from the catalog of TCR beta chain sequences. TCRdb retrieved this table from immuneACCESS and kept in-frame rearrangements only. Not all clones are present; in checked studies, unresolved V genes account for under half, and no reason is known for the remainder. V and J calls and clone size are given by that table; D and trimming were obtained from the DNA. The sample table lists about 130,000 clones, roughly 87% of them with a count of one. In total, the top ten clones hold about 9.9% of the sample.

The donors belonged to the validation cohort of approximately 130 subjects, which was separate from the roughly 700-subject first cohort. The sample holds many counts of this clone. Its antigen target is currently unknown. No base quality values were provided; no much bigger clone lies one nucleotide off. Source material: PBMCs. The sequence derives from a woman aged 18-29 years in good health and CMV-seropositive. This receptor chain uses TRBV9 and TRBJ2-7, with 7 bases in between that match TRBD2. The DNA is TGTGCCAGCAGTGAGGGGAGCGGGATCTACGAGCAGTACTTC. Its protein is CASSEGSGIYEQYF.